These T cell receptor beta chains were read from a single sample in a study of monozygotic twins with inflammatory bowel disease. Each CDR3 protein gets one entry in TCRdb, which reprocessed the 5' RACE reads and gives no DNA. The listing contains approximately 150,000 distinct CDR3 sequences. Sequences were obtained from blood. Receptor source: a human donor with ulcerative colitis or Crohn's disease, or a healthy co-twin of an affected twin (not recorded which). Both conserved end residues are part of each CDR3.

CDR3 length | J gene | V gene | CDR3 protein
15 | TRBJ2-3 | TRBV6-5 | CASSYTGEKTDTQYF
12 | TRBJ2-7 | TRBV20-1 | CSARDAAYEQYF
15 | TRBJ2-1 | TRBV12-3/TRBV12-4 | CASSLIQSVTNEQFF
13 | TRBJ2-2 | TRBV7-3 | CASSLEGAGELFF
11 | TRBJ2-7 | TRBV7-2 | CASSLSPEQYF
18 | TRBJ1-6 | TRBV5-1 | CASSSGQGRRSYNSPLHF
14 | TRBJ2-1 | TRBV7-9 | CASSLRSSYNEQFF
12 | TRBJ2-7 | TRBV7-2 | CASSLDGWEQYF
15 | TRBJ1-4 | TRBV18 | CASSPSWSENEKLFF
20 | TRBJ1-2 | TRBV7-8 | CASSLKCGGGATLRNYGYTF
15 | TRBJ2-3 | TRBV11-1 | CASRDRGLSTDTQYF
13 | TRBJ2-1 | TRBV30 | CAWLTSGTGEQFF
15 | TRBJ1-4 | TRBV20-1 | CSATLDSATNEKLFF
14 | TRBJ2-7 | TRBV12-3/TRBV12-4 | CASSIGRTNYEQYF
15 | TRBJ2-7 | TRBV4-3 | CASSPVGRSGDEQYF
16 | TRBJ2-1 | TRBV15 | CATSRSRSGGDYEQFF
13 | TRBJ1-1 | TRBV7-2 | CASSLGKNTEAFF
15 | TRBJ2-3 | TRBV5-1 | CASSRTAQGPDTQYF
15 | TRBJ1-1 | TRBV5-6 | CASSLAATLNTEAFF
14 | TRBJ1-2 | TRBV19 | CASSTRDIYYGYTF
18 | TRBJ2-2 | TRBV10-3 | CAISEPRAGTPRPGELFF
18 | TRBJ1-2 | TRBV11-1 | CASSGPGTGTRKNYGYTF
16 | TRBJ2-7 | TRBV5-4 | CASSLALAGGWYEQYF
12 | TRBJ2-1 | TRBV20-1 | CSVSSNSDEQFF